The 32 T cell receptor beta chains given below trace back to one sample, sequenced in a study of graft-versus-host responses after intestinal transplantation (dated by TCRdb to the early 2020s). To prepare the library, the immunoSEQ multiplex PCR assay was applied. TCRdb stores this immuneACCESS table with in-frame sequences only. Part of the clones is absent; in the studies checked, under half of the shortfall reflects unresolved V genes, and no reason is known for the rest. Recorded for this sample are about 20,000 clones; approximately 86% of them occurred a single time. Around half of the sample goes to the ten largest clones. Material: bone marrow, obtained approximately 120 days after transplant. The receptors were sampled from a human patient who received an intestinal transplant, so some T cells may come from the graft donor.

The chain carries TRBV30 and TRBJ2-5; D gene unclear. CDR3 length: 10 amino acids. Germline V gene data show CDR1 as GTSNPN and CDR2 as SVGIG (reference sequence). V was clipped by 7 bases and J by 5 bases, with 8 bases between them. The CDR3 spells CASSLETQYF. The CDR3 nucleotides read TGTGCCTCTAGTTTGGAGACCCAGTACTTC.

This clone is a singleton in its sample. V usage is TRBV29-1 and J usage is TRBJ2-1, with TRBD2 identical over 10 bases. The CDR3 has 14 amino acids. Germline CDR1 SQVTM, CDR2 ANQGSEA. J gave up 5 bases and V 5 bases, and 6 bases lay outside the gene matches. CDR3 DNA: TGCAGCGTTTTTGGACTAGCGGTAAACAATGAGCAGTTCTTC. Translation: CSVFGLAVNNEQFF.

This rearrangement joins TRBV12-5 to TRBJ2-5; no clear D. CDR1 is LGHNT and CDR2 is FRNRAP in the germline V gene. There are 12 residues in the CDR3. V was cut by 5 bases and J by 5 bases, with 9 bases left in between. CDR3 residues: CASGPTLETQYF. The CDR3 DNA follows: TGTGCTAGTGGTCCTACACTGGAGACCCAGTACTTC.

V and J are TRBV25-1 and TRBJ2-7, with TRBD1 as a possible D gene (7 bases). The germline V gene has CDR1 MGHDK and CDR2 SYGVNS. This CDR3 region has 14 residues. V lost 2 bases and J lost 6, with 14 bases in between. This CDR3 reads CASSERAGGLEQYF. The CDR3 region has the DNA TGTGCCAGCAGTGAACGGGCAGGGGGGCTCGAGCAGTACTTC.

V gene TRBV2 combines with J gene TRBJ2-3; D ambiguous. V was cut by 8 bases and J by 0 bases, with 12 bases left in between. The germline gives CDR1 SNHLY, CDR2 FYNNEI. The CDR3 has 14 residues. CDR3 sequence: CASSIQTSTDTQYF. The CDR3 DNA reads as TGTGCCAGCTCGATCCAAACTAGCACAGATACGCAGTATTTT.

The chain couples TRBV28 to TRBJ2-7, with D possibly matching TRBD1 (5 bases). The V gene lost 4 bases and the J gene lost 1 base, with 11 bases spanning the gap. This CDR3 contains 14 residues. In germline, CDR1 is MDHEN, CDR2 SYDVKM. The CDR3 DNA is TGTGCCAGCAGTTCCCCAGGGTGGTCCTACGAGCAGTACTTC. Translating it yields CASSSPGWSYEQYF.

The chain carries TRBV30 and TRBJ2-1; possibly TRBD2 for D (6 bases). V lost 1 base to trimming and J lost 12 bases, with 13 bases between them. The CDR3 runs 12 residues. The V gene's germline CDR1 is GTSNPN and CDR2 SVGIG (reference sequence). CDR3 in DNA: TGTGCCTGGAGTGAGGACGGGAGAAGGCAGTTCTTC. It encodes CAWSEDGRRQFF.

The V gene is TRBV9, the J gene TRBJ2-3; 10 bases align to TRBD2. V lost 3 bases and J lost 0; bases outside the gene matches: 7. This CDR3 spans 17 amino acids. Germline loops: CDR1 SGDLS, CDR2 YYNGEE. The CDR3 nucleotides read TGTGCCAGCAGCGAGAACCCTAGCGGGAGTAGCACAGATACGCAGTATTTT. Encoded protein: CASSENPSGSSTDTQYF.

DNA for the CDR3: TGTGCCAGCAGTCCGACAGCCATATTAGGAGAGCAGTACTTC. Its protein is CASSPTAILGEQYF. This chain links TRBV6-5 with TRBJ2-7; D may be TRBD1 (5 bases). V was pared by 5 bases and J by 7 bases, with 18 bases between. From germline, CDR1 is MNHEY and CDR2 SVGAGI. The CDR3 sequence is 14 residues long.

The CDR3 protein is CSVAIDGWGGEAYEQYF. In DNA, the CDR3 is TGCAGCGTCGCTATTGACGGGTGGGGGGGAGAGGCCTACGAGCAGTACTTC. The chain is built from TRBV29-1 and TRBJ2-7, with TRBD2 identical over 7 bases. V lost 6 bases and J lost 2; bases outside the gene matches: 19. The CDR3 is 17 residues long. Germline V gene data show CDR1 as SQVTM and CDR2 as ANQGSEA.

In nucleotides, the CDR3 is TGTGCCAGCAGTTTCGACAGGGGGTCGTACGAGCAGTACTTC. The encoded protein is CASSFDRGSYEQYF. The chain employs TRBV6-1 and TRBJ2-7; 9 nucleotides agree with TRBD1. The germline CDR1 and CDR2 sequences are MNHNS and SASEGT. Losses at the gene ends were 5 bases for V and 4 bases for J; bases not matched to a gene: 6. The length of the CDR3 is 14 residues.

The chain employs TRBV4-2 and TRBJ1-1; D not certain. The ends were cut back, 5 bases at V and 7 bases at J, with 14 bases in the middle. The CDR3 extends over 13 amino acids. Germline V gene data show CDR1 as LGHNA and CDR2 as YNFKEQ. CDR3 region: CASSAGLTDEAFF. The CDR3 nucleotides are TGTGCCAGCAGCGCCGGACTGACGGATGAAGCTTTCTTT.

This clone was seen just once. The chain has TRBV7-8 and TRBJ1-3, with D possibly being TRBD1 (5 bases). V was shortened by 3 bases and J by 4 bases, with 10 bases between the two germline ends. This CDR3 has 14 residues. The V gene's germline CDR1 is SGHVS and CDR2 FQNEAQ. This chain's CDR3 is CASSFRDAGNTIYF. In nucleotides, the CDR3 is TGTGCCAGCAGCTTCCGGGACGCAGGAAACACCATATATTTT.

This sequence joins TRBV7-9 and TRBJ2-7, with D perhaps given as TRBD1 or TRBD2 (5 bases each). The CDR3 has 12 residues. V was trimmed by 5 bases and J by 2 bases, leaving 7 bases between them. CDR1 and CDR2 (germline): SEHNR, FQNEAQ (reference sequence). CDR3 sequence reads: CASSRDPYEQYF. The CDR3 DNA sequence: TGTGCCAGCAGCCGGGACCCCTACGAGCAGTACTTC.

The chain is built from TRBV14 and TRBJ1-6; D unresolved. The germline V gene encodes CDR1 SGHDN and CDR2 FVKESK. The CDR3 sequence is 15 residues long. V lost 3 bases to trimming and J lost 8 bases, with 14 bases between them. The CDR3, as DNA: TGTGCCAGCAGCCACGGGCCTCAAACGGATTCACCCCTCCACTTT. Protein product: CASSHGPQTDSPLHF.

CDR3 nucleotide sequence: TGTGCCAGCAGCCCGGGACAGCCCTTCACTGAAGCTTTCTTT. This encodes CASSPGQPFTEAFF. The chain links TRBV5-6 to TRBJ1-1; 7 nucleotides match TRBD1. Losses at the gene ends were 4 bases for V and 4 bases for J; bases not matched to a gene: 7. The CDR3 length is 14 residues. Germline values: CDR1 SGHDT, CDR2 YYEEEE. The whole variable domain, remainder taken from reference TRBV5-6 and TRBJ1-1, is DAGVTQSPTHLIKTRGQQVTLRCSPKSGHDTVSWYQQALGQGPQFIFQYYEEEERQRGNFPDRFSGHQFPNYSSELNVNALLLGDSALYLCASSPGQPFTEAFFGQGTRLTVV.

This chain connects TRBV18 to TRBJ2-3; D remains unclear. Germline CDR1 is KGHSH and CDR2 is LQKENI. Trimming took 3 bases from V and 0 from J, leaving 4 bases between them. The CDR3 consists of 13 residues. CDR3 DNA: TGTGCCAGCTCACCGGGAAGCACAGATACGCAGTATTTT. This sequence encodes CASSPGSTDTQYF.

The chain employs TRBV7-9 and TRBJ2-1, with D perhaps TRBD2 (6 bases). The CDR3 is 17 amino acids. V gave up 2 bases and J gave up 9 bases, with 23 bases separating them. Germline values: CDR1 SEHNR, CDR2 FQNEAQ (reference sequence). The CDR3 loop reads CASSLWTLMGLAREQFF. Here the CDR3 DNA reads TGTGCCAGCAGCTTATGGACGTTGATGGGGCTAGCGCGTGAGCAGTTCTTC.

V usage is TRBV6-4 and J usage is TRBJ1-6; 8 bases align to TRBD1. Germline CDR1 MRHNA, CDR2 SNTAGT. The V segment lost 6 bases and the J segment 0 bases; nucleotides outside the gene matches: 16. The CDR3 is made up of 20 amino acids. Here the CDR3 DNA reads TGTGCCAGCAGCTCCGGACAGGGAATGTTTTCAAGCTCCTATAATTCACCCCTCCACTTT. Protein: CASSSGQGMFSSSYNSPLHF.

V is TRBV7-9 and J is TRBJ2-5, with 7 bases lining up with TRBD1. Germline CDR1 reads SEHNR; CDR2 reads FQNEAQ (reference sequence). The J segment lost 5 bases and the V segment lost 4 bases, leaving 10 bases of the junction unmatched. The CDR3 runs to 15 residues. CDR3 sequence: CASSSDGTAWETQYF. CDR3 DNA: TGTGCCAGCAGCTCCGACGGGACAGCATGGGAGACCCAGTACTTC. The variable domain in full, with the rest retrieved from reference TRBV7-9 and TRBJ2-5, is DTGVSQNPRHKITKRGQNVTFRCDPISEHNRLYWYRQTLGQGPEFLTYFQNEAQLEKSRLLSDRFSAERPKGSFSTLEIQRTEQGDSAMYLCASSSDGTAWETQYFGPGTRLLVL.

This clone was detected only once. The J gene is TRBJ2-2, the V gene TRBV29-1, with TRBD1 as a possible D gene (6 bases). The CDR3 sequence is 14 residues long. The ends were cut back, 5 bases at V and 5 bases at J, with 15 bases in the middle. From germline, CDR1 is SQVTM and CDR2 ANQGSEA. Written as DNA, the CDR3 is TGCAGCGTTCTCTCGTTGGGACAAACCGGGGAGCTGTTTTTT. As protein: CSVLSLGQTGELFF.

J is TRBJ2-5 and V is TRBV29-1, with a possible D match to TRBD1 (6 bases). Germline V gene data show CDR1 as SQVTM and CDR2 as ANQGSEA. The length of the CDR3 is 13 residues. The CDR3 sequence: CSVATQQGETQYF. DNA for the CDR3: TGCAGTGTCGCCACCCAACAGGGAGAGACCCAGTACTTC. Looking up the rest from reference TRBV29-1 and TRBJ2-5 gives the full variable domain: SAVISQKPSRDICQRGTSLTIQCQVDSQVTMMFWYRQQPGQSLTLIATANQGSEATYESGFVIDKFPISRPNLTFSTLTVSNMSPEDSSIYLCSVATQQGETQYFGPGTRLLVL.

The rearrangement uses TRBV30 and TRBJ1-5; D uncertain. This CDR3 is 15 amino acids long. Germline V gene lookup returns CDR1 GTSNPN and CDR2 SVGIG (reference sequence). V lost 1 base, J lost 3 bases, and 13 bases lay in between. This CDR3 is CAWSAGWSPNQPQHF. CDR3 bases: TGTGCCTGGAGTGCCGGGTGGAGCCCCAATCAGCCCCAGCATTTT. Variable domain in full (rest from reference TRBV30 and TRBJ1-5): SQTIHQWPATLVQPVGSPLSLECTVEGTSNPNLYWYRQAAGRGLQLLFYSVGIGQISSEVPQNLSASRPQDRQFILSSKKLLLSDSGFYLCAWSAGWSPNQPQHFGDGTRLSIL.

Written as DNA, the CDR3 is TGTGCCAGCAGCTCATCATGGCTAGCGGGGGGGCTATCCTACAATGAGCAGTTCTTC. The encoded protein is CASSSSWLAGGLSYNEQFF. The chain employs TRBV7-3 and TRBJ2-1, with 12 bases fitting TRBD2. This CDR3 is built from 19 residues. Looked up from germline, CDR1 is SGHTA and CDR2 is FQGTGA. The J segment lost 1 base and the V segment lost 4 bases, leaving 11 bases of the junction unmatched.

Here the CDR3 reads CASSWAGGGDTQYF. CDR3 DNA sequence: TGTGCCAGCAGCTGGGCGGGAGGAGGGGATACGCAGTATTTT. The chain recombines TRBV7-9 with TRBJ2-3; TRBD2 matches at 8 bases. V shed 4 bases and J 6 bases; nucleotides not matched to a gene: 6. Per the germline V gene, CDR1 is SEHNR and CDR2 is FQNEAQ (reference sequence). The CDR3 runs 14 residues. Supplemented by reference TRBV7-9 and TRBJ2-3, the full variable domain reads DTGVSQNPRHKITKRGQNVTFRCDPISEHNRLYWYRQTLGQGPEFLTYFQNEAQLEKSRLLSDRFSAERPKGSFSTLEIQRTEQGDSAMYLCASSWAGGGDTQYFGPGTRLTVL.

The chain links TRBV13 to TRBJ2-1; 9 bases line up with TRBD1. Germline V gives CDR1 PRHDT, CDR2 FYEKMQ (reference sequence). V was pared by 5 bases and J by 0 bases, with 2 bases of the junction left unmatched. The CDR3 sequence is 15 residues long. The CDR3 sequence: CASSGQGSSYNEQFF. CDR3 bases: TGTGCCAGCAGCGGACAGGGGAGCTCCTACAATGAGCAGTTCTTC.

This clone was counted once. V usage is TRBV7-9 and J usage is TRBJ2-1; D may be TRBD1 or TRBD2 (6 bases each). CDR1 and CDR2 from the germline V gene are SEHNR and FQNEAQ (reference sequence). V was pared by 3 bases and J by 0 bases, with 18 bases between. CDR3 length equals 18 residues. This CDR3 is CASSFSRGDPVSYNEQFF. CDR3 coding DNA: TGTGCCAGCAGCTTTAGTAGGGGGGACCCTGTCTCCTACAATGAGCAGTTCTTC.

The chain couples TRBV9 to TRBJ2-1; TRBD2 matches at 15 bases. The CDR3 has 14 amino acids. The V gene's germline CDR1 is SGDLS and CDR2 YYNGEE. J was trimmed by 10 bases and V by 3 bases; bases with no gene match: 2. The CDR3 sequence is CASSGGTSGREQFF. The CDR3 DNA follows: TGTGCCAGCAGCGGAGGGACTAGCGGGAGGGAGCAGTTCTTC.

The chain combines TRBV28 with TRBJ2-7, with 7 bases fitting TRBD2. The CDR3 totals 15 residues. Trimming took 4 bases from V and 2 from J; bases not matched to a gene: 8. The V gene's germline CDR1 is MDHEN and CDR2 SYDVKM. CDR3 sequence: CASSYKWGRAYEQYF. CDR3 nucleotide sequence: TGTGCCAGCAGTTACAAGTGGGGGAGGGCCTACGAGCAGTACTTC.

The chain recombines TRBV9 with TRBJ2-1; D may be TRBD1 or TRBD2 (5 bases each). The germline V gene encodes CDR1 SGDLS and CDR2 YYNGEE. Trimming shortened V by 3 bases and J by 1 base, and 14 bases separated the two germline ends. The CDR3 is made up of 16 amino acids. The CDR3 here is CASSAGTGSSYNEQFF. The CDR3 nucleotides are TGTGCCAGCAGCGCCGGGACCGGATCGTCCTACAATGAGCAGTTCTTC.

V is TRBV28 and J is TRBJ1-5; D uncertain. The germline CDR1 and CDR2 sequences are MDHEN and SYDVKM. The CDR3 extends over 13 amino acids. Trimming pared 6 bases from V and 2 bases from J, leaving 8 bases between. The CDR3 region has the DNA TGTGCCAGCAGGGTGGGTGGCAATCAGCCCCAGCATTTT. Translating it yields CASRVGGNQPQHF. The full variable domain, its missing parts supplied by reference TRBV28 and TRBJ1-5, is DVKVTQSSRYLVKRTGEKVFLECVQDMDHENMFWYRQDPGLGLRLIYFSYDVKMKEKGDIPEGYSVSREKKERFSLILESASTNQTSMYLCASRVGGNQPQHFGDGTRLSIL.

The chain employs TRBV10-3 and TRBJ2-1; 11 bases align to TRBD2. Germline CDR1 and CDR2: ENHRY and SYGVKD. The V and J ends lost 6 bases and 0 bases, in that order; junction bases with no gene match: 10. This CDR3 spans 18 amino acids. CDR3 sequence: CAISYSGRAGSSYNEQFF. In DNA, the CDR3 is TGTGCCATCAGCTATAGCGGGAGGGCCGGGAGCTCCTACAATGAGCAGTTCTTC.